This T cell receptor (beta chain) emerged from a study of cytomegalovirus exposure and HLA in healthy donors (TCRdb year 2017). Context from the whole study: In an earlier analysis of about 560 of the donors, 250 to 350 Gb of sequence data and 90 million to 130 million unique TCR beta sequences from approximately 180 million T cells were reported. High-throughput TCR immunosequencing, statistical association of individual TCRs with disease status, and machine learning were combined to predict cytomegalovirus infection status. Alongside the repertoire data, information on donor age, sex, ethnicity and CMV serostatus was compiled. Roughly 5 DR-DQ haplotypes were handled as single units for association and clustering because linkage in the cohort was strong. In a later analysis, previously published TCR beta repertoires from 666 donors were re-analyzed and high-resolution HLA genotyping was added so that TCR occurrence patterns could be studied. An early release that covered some 630 HLA-typed donors contained 300 to 350 gigabases of sequencing data and 65 million to 100 million unique TCR sequences. The number of typed donors differed by locus: roughly 629-640 for A, B, C, DRB1 and DQB1; approximately 540 for DQA1; approximately 600 for DPA1; and roughly 490 for DPB1. Rather than drawing on any new phenotypic data, the later analysis identified candidate immune exposures from TCR beta sequences and the way those sequences occurred across donors. In an earlier analysis of 587 of the donors, high-throughput TCR beta sequencing was used to judge whether each TCR beta V gene segment behaved as functional or pseudogenic. Every discovery cohort repertoire had been produced on one sequencing platform. The study aimed to test whether cataloging public T cell receptors could reveal signatures of past pathogen exposure. On average, roughly 200,000 unique TCR beta nucleotide sequences were sequenced per donor among about 400 genotyped donors of the cohort, with around 19% of those sequences being non-productive. The study used immunosequencing to profile the T cell repertoires of several hundred subjects and linked those repertoires to cytomegalovirus serostatus. The genetic ancestry cluster associated with self-reported Caucasian donors included 65% to 90% of the 398 genotyped donors. In addition to the first cohort of around 670 subjects, a separate validation cohort of some 120 different subjects was used. HLA typing covered class I and class II loci at four-digit resolution. In a later genetic analysis, genome-wide SNP genotypes for about 65% of the 666 donors were used, and that subset was treated as a discovery cohort. Study-wide conclusions, independent of this receptor: A later analysis reported that several top co-occurrence clusters appeared linked to parvovirus B19, influenza, CMV and Epstein-Barr virus. The earlier analysis of approximately 590 of the donors excluded 15 to 20 rarely observed V segments, including chromosome 9 orphons, because counts were too low. In an earlier analysis of more than 450 of the donors, most TCR beta V segments were observed in productive rearrangements about 90% or about 30% of the time, broadly matching IMGT annotations. The study gave a list of about 160 TCR beta chains associated with cytomegalovirus. CMV serostatus was the only immune exposure information available for the cohort. Three of the identified cytomegalovirus-associated TCR beta chains were confirmed in vitro to be specific for cytomegalovirus antigens. Correlated functional status among segregating V segments might be attributable to linkage disequilibrium, but an unknown experimental factor could not be ruled out. Because HLA typing was missing for some donors at each locus, association tests included only the typed subset. The sequencing pipeline was judged likely to have produced a cluster of highly shared sequence variants as a technical artifact. Most TCR sequences were observed very rarely across donors, whereas some public TCRs were present in many individuals. A further reported finding was that TCR beta sequences accurately predicted the HLA-A and HLA-B alleles for most subjects in the first cohort. According to a later analysis, most CMV-associated TCR beta chains appeared to be HLA-restricted, and the HLA associations seemed to be driven largely by CMV exposure. In a later analysis, HLA-associated TCR beta chains were found to be more clonally expanded and to have lower generation probabilities than equally common non-associated chains. It was suggested by the authors that the approach could potentially be generalized to other disease states and immunological phenotypes. An association between a missense DCLRE1C variant and V-gene and J-gene trimming of TCR beta chains was found in a later genetic analysis and replicated in an independent cohort. In this cohort, only TCR beta chains were sequenced, and detectable features were limited by the absence of alpha or paired-chain data. Sequencing depth was assumed to be roughly uniform across donors in the presence/absence analyses, though that assumption may not hold. Some IMGT-functional V segments, including TRBV6-2 and TRBV6-3, could not be told apart with the 87-base-pair reads, so those segments were excluded. Compared with the approximately 720-donor mean, donors in an Asian-associated ancestry cluster had fewer N-insertions in productive TCRs, according to a later genetic analysis. According to a later analysis, TCR association rates differed among HLA loci, with DRB1 alleles showing the most associated TCRs and HLA-C alleles showing the fewest. Specific HLA alleles were associated with roughly 16,000 TCR beta sequences at a false discovery rate of 0.05 in a later analysis. The classifier was reported to diagnose cytomegalovirus status with high specificity and sensitivity in both the original and validation cohorts. Assigning TCR associations to individual alleles was difficult when HLA alleles, especially DR and DQ, strongly co-occurred.

The cohort comprised hundreds of healthy bone marrow donors. At the time of sampling, all cohort members were nominally healthy, though unrecorded immune exposures were likely present. The donor tested CMV seronegative and was one of the 352 seronegative cohort members. Each donor provided a peripheral blood sample, and peripheral blood mononuclear cells were used for TCR beta sequencing. The Qiagen DNeasy Blood Extraction Kit was used to extract genomic DNA from the blood cell samples. V loses 0 bases of germline sequence and J loses 3 bases, and the interval between the two ends is 10 bases. The CDR3 covers 14 residues, taking in both the cysteine and the phenylalanine. This entry keeps only the CDR3 DNA: 42 bases, framed from base 1. Based on the germline V gene, the CDR1 and CDR2 sequences are SGHRS and YFSETQ. Of note for this clone: Its antigen has not been determined. No per-base quality is available; no much larger clone lies one base away.

Libraries were prepared through the immunoSEQ multiplex PCR assay. The multiplex PCR relied on a mix of 60 forward primers for TCR Vbeta segments and 13 reverse primers for TCR Jbeta segments. A multiplex PCR assay on genomic DNA amplified the CDR3 region of rearranged TCR beta genes. The Illumina HiSeq System was used to sequence the amplified TCR beta libraries as 87-base-pair reads. In the source study's methods: A later analysis tallied roughly 78 million unique TCR beta chains across the roughly 610 repertoires, and some 10 million of those chains were shared by two or more donors. To remove PCR and sequencing errors, raw reads were error-corrected and collapsed into unique sequences using a nearest-neighbor algorithm that merged closely related sequences. V, D and J gene segments were assigned by aligning CDR3 sequences to IMGT reference sequences. For a sequence to be retained, at least a six-nucleotide match to both a V gene segment and a J gene segment was required. Rearrangements were classified as productive when the CDR3 lacked stop codons and remained in frame with V and J, and all other rearrangements were classified as non-productive. Following IMGT convention, CDR3 was defined as the stretch from the second conserved V-encoded cysteine up to the conserved J-encoded phenylalanine. The earlier analysis of roughly 590 of the donors excluded sequences that lacked an unambiguous match to a single V gene segment. An earlier analysis of several hundred of the donors called V segments functional above 56.7% productive rearrangements and segregating when the between-donor standard deviation exceeded 5%. A statistical classification framework was built to diagnose cytomegalovirus status from the catalog of TCR beta chain sequences. A later analysis assigned V and J genes by comparing TCR nucleotide sequences with IMGT/GENE-DB human TR gene sequences. In a later analysis, CDR3 sequences and most-parsimonious VDJ recombination scenarios were assigned using the TCRdist pipeline. In a later analysis, each TCR beta chain was defined by its CDR3 amino acid sequence together with its V-gene family, and reads lacking a unique V-gene family were excluded. In a later analysis, 450 to 600 highly shared, low-generation-probability nucleotide sequences were removed to address suspected cross-contamination and a sequencing artifact. For each public chain, a later analysis derived a clonal expansion index from normalized ranks of inferred template counts within each repertoire. Generation probabilities in a later analysis came from a VDJ recombination model fitted to out-of-frame rearrangements, and those results were checked against IGoR. Hypergeometric tests were used in a later analysis to score TCR-TCR, TCR-HLA and TCR-CMV co-occurrence, with a repertoire-size bias correction applied to the TCR pairs. In a later analysis, false discovery rates were estimated by permuting HLA or CMV assignments 20 times. In a later analysis, co-occurring TCRs were grouped using DBSCAN, and TCRdist sequence similarity was added for clustering within HLA-allele-positive subsets. Repertoires with fewer than 30,000 or more than 120,000 public chains were left out of co-occurrence clustering, as were four to six repertoires with anomalous nucleotide sharing. Imported from immuneACCESS, the table was reduced by TCRdb to in-frame sequences with V and J called. These copies leave out some clones; in studies compared against another copy, an unresolved V gene accounts for under half, and the cause of the remainder is not known. V and J calls and clone size follow that table, whereas D and trimming were derived from the DNA. The sample table lists around 170,000 clones, roughly four fifths of them with a count of one. The ten largest account for roughly 1.5% of the sample.

The sequenced material came from PBMCs. This TCR derives from a middle-aged man in good health and CMV-seronegative. This chain is built from TRBV5-1 and TRBJ2-7; 5 matching bases give a weak D call of TRBD1. The base sequence is TGCGCCAGCAGCTTGGTTCAGGGTGGCTACGAGCAGTACTTC. The resulting protein is CASSLVQGGYEQYF.